The source of this T cell receptor beta chain is a study of blood T cell repertoires in COVID-19 (dated by TCRdb to about 2020). Concerning the study at large: The collaborator samples originated in the United States, Italy and Spain and spanned the acute and convalescent phases of COVID-19. The material from the prospective study consisted of cDNA or gDNA derived from T cells, B-cell-depleted T cells, or PBMCs. Subjects who had been exposed to COVID-19, were actively infected with it, or had recovered from it provided the deeply sampled blood TCRbeta repertoires that made up the dataset. The repertoires were made available in a free public database intended to serve as a resource for research on the immune response to SARS-CoV-2. Samples were obtained from the ongoing ImmuneRACE study (first 160 participants) and from over a thousand subjects provided by 6 global collaborators. A de-identified subject ID, COVID-19 status, age in years and sex were almost always included in the sample metadata. Where available, HLA class I and class II types were obtained from metadata supplied by the sample provider rather than from assay-based typing. The investigation overall reported the following: How much clinical and demographic metadata was included differed by source and by participant, and the metadata was provided uncurated.

This clone came up a few times. The target of this receptor is not known. Base-call qualities are not available, and no considerably larger clone is one nucleotide away. Whole blood was collected in K2EDTA tubes by collaborating institutions according to the institutions' own protocols. Collaborator samples were shipped for TCRbeta analysis as frozen whole blood, isolated PBMCs, or DNA extracted from either sample type. TCRbeta CDR3 regions were amplified from genomic DNA by means of the immunoSEQ Assay, a bias-controlled multiplex PCR. Per the authors' processing: Within the assay, amplification of reference gene primers was used to estimate how many nucleated cells each sample contained. Sequence reads were collapsed and filtered to measure the absolute abundance of every unique TCRbeta CDR3 rearrangement. Productive Simpson clonality was computed per sample as the square root of Simpson's diversity index over productive rearrangements. TCRdb took this table from immuneACCESS and kept in-frame rearrangements with V and J called. Such tables lack part of the clones; where checked against another copy, unresolved V genes explain under half of the gap, and the rest is unexplained. D and trimming were read from the DNA, whereas the V and J calls and clone size are those reported in that table. This sample lists approximately 180,000 clones; 70% to 90% were detected once. 9.5% to 12% of the sample is held by the ten biggest clonotypes.

Ends trimmed: V by 5 bases, J by 7 bases; bases unmatched to a gene: 3. The CDR3 runs 13 residues from the cysteine to the phenylalanine. Of all the DNA, just the CDR3 is kept, 39 bases in frame from base 1. The germline V gene yields SGHTA for CDR1 and FQGNSA for CDR2. This receptor chain uses TRBV7-2 and TRBJ2-7, and 12 junctional nucleotides match TRBD2. The source of this sequence is a human donor with active or convalescent COVID-19. The donor label of this sample is uncertain. Material for sequencing was peripheral blood. The CDR3 region reads CASSPSGRAEQYF. The DNA is as follows: TGTGCCAGCAGCCCTAGCGGGAGGGCGGAGCAGTACTTC.